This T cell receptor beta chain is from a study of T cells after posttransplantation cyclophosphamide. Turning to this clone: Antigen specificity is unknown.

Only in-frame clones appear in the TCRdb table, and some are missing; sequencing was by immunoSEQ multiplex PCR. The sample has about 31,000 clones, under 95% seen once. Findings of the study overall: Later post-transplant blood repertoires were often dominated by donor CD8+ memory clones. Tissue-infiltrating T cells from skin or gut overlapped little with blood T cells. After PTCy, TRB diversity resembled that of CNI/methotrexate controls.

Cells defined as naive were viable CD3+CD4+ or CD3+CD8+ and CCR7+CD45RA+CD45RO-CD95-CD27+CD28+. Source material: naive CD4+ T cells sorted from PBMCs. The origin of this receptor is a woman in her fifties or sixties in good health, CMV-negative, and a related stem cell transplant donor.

The chain's CDR3 is CASSPGTGDYEQYF. CDR3 in DNA: TGTGCCAGCTCACCGGGGACAGGGGACTACGAGCAGTACTTC. The chain joins TRBV18 to TRBJ2-7; 10 positions match TRBD1. This CDR3 is built from 14 residues. J gave up 3 bases and V 3 bases, and 2 bases lay outside the gene matches. Germline values: CDR1 KGHSH, CDR2 LQKENI.